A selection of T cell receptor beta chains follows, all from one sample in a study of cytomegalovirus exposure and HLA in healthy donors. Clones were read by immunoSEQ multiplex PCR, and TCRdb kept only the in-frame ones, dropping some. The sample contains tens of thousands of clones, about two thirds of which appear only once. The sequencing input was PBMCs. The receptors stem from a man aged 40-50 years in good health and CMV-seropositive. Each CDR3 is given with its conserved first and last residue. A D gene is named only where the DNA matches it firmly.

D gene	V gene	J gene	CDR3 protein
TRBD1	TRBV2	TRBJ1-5	CASSTGVGNQPQHF
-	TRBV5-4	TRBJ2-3	CASSLDLTPAESTDTQYF
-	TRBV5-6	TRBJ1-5	CASNSWGLSNQPQHF
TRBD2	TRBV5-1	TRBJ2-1	CASSLAVAGRGEQFF
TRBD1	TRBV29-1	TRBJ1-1	CSVEDRGFTEAFF
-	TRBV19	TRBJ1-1	CASSGLMNTEAFF
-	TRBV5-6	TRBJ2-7	CASSLWRGYEQYF
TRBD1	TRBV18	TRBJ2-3	CASSPTGMRSTDTQYF
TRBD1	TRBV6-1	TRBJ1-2	CATLRTGGSSYTF
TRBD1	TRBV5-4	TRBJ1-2	CASSHPRDRGSMGYTF